This T cell receptor (beta chain) was sequenced for a study of cytomegalovirus exposure and HLA in healthy donors. Use of 60 Vbeta and 13 Jbeta primers characterized the PCR. Assay: immunoSEQ multiplex PCR; the TCRdb copy retains only in-frame clones and omits some. The repertoire includes 63,000 or so clones, over 75% of them detected once, and roughly 4% sits in the top ten. Study-level findings and limits: Earlier analysis looked at TCR beta V segments, and most were productive about 87% or about 30% of the time.

Points on this clone: Its antigen is currently unknown.

The material sequenced was PBMCs. The receptor was derived from a woman in her thirties in good health and CMV-seronegative.

CDR3 sequence reads: CASSYAAYQPQHF. The CDR3, as DNA: TGTGCCAGCAGTTATGCAGCGTATCAGCCCCAGCATTTT. V gene TRBV6-5 combines with J gene TRBJ1-5, with unresolved D. The V end was cut by 3 bases, the J end by 5 bases, with 8 bases between. CDR1 and CDR2 (germline): MNHEY, SVGAGI. This CDR3 spans 13 amino acids.